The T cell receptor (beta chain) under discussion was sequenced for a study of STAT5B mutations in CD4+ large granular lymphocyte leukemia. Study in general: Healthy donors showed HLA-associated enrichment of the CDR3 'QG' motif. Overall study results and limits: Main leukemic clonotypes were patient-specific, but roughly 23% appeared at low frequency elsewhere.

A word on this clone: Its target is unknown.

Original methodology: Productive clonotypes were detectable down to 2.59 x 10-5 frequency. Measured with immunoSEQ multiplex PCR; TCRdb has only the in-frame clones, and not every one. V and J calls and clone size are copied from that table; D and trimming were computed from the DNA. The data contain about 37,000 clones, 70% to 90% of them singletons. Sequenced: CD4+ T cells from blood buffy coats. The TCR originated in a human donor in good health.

CDR3 region: CASSLDEREGNVGETQYF. CDR3 bases: TGTGCCAGCAGCTTAGATGAGCGGGAGGGTAACGTGGGAGAGACCCAGTACTTC. This chain links TRBV7-2 with TRBJ2-5; TRBD2 matches at 10 bases. Germline V gene sequence: CDR1 SGHTA, CDR2 FQGNSA. After removal of 1 base from V and 4 bases from J, the junction contained 12 bases not matched to a gene. This CDR3 spans 18 amino acids.